This TCR beta chain originates from a study of human T cells and chemical hapten exposure. Study results and limitations: The study found that DPC sensitization did not change TCRs above 1 in 1000 frequency. Large CDR3 similarity clusters arose significantly more often from expanded TCRs than from controls.

As the library was built, unique molecular identifiers were attached to individual cDNA molecules. Authors' analysis steps: Ranging from roughly 23,224 to 750,000, TCR counts per sample had a median value of 95,638. TCRdb fed the RACE reads into MiXCR, producing one record per CDR3 protein. The V and J calls come from TCRdb's annotation, not from the publication. The sample has 150,000 to 200,000 distinct CDR3 sequences, roughly 14% seen once. This clonotype was picked up a small number of times. Its target is unknown. Time point noted: patch test 1, 2 weeks after DPC sensitization. Treatment: therapeutic diphenylcyclopropenone sensitization with weekly scalp DPC. The specimen comprised whole blood, sampled in connection with sensitization to the hapten diphenylcyclopropenone (DPC). The TCR sequence derives from a woman in her thirties with alopecia areata. Some clones in this sample may be carry-over from other donors' samples.

The CDR3 DNA reads TGTGCCAGCAGCCAAACGTCGGGTCCTTATCAGCCCCAGCATTTT. Encoded protein: CASSQTSGPYQPQHF. The J gene is TRBJ1-5, the V gene TRBV3-1, with D hard to call. CDR1 is LGHDT and CDR2 is YNNKEL in the germline V gene (reference sequence). V dropped 2 bases and J dropped 5 bases, with 13 bases sitting between them. The CDR3 runs to 15 residues.